Following are 7 T cell receptor beta chains from one sample sequenced in a study of OX40 agonist ivuxolimab in advanced cancers. TCRdb keeps only in-frame clones here, not all; method: immunoSEQ multiplex PCR. In the table there are 98,000 or so clones, roughly 89% of which are singletons. Source: CD4+ or CD8+ T cells sorted from blood, taken in a trial of the OX40 agonist ivuxolimab. The receptor set was obtained from an adult with an advanced solid tumor such as melanoma, head and neck, liver or kidney cancer.

The genes are TRBV10-2 and TRBJ2-2; 7 bases are shared with TRBD2. V lost 4 bases to trimming and J lost 3 bases; unmatched junction nucleotides: 14. The CDR3 spans 18 residues. Germline CDR1 reads WSHSY; CDR2 reads SAAADI. As DNA, the CDR3 is TGCGCCAGCAGTGGATCTCGGGGACTAACGGGGGACACCGGGGAGCTGTTTTTT. It specifies CASSGSRGLTGDTGELFF.

The rearrangement links TRBV27 to TRBJ2-7, with D possibly being TRBD2 (6 bases). The ends were cut back, 6 bases at V and 4 bases at J, with 10 bases in the middle. The CDR3 length is 12 residues. Germline CDR1 reads MNHEY; CDR2 reads SMNVEV (reference sequence). CDR3 in DNA: TGTGCCAGCAGGGGCGGGACTTACGAGCAGTACTTC. Its translation is CASRGGTYEQYF.

This chain joins TRBV7-2 and TRBJ2-7, with 10 nucleotides matching TRBD1. V shed 4 bases, J shed 3 bases, and the junction held 6 bases outside the gene matches. CDR3 length: 15 amino acids. Germline loops: CDR1 SGHTA, CDR2 FQGNSA. CDR3 protein: CASSSPRDRGYEQYF. In DNA form, the CDR3 reads TGTGCCAGCAGCTCACCACGGGACAGGGGCTACGAGCAGTACTTC.

The J gene is TRBJ2-1, the V gene TRBV7-2, with 9 bases matching TRBD2. There are 15 residues in the CDR3. CDR1 SGHTA and CDR2 FQGNSA come from the germline V gene. With V trimmed by 2 bases and J by 4 bases, 3 bases remained unmatched. DNA of the CDR3: TGTGCCAGCAGCTTATCTAGCGGGACTTACAATGAGCAGTTCTTC. This sequence encodes CASSLSSGTYNEQFF.

The chain joins TRBV7-3 to TRBJ2-1, with 8 bases that match TRBD1. Germline V gene data show CDR1 as SGHTA and CDR2 as FQGTGA. Trimming cost V 3 bases and J 8 bases; bases outside gene matches: 3. This CDR3 contains 13 residues. In DNA, the CDR3 is TGTGCCAGCAGCTTCCAGGGGGCGGATGAGCAGTTCTTC. Its protein product is CASSFQGADEQFF.

This chain links TRBV4-2 with TRBJ1-1; 8 bases agree with TRBD1. Germline CDR1 and CDR2: LGHNA and YNFKEQ. J lost 7 bases, V lost 0 bases, and 7 bases had no gene match. This CDR3 has 15 amino acids. The CDR3 nucleotides are TGTGCCAGCAGCCAAGATCGACAGGGGTATAGTGAAGCTTTCTTT. Residues: CASSQDRQGYSEAFF.

CDR3 residues: CASSPGDRNTGELFF. In nucleotides, the CDR3 is TGCGCCAGCAGCCCTGGGGACAGGAACACCGGGGAGCTGTTTTTT. The chain links TRBV5-1 to TRBJ2-2; 7 nucleotides agree with TRBD1. The CDR3 runs 15 residues. CDR1 SGHRS and CDR2 YFSETQ come from the germline V gene. V trimming: 4 bases; J trimming: 1 base; junction bases outside the gene matches: 4. Supplemented by reference TRBV5-1 and TRBJ2-2, the full variable domain reads KAGVTQTPRYLIKTRGQQVTLSCSPISGHRSVSWYQQTPGQGLQFLFEYFSETQRNKGNFPGRFSGRQFSNSRSEMNVSTLELGDSALYLCASSPGDRNTGELFFGEGSRLTVL.